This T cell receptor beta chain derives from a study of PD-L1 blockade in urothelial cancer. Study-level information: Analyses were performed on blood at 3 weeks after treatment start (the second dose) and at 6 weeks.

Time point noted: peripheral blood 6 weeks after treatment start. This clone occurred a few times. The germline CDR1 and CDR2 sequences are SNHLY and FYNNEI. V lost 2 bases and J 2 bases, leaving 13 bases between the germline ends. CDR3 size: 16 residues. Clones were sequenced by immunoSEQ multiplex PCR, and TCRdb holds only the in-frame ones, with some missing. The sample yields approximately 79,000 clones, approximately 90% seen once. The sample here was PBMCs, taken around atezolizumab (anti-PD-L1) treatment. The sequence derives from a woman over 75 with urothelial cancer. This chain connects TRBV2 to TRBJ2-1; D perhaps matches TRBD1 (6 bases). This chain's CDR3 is CASSEWSGQTYNEQFF. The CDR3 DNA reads TGTGCCAGCAGTGAATGGAGCGGACAGACCTACAATGAGCAGTTCTTC. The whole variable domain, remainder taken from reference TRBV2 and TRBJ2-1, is EPEVTQTPSHQVTQMGQEVILRCVPISNHLYFYWYRQILGQKVEFLVSFYNNEISEKSEIFDDQFSVERPDGSNFTLKIRSTKLEDSAMYFCASSEWSGQTYNEQFFGPGTRLTVL.